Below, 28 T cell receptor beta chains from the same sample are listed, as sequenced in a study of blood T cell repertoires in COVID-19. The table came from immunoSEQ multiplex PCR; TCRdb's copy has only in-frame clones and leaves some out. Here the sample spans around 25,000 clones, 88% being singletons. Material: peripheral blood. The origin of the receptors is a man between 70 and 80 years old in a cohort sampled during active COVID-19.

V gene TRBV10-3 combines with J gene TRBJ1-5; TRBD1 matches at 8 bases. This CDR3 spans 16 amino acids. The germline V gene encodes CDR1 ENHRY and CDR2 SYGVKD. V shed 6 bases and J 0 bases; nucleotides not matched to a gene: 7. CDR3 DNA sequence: TGTGCCATCAGATCGGGACAGGAGATTAGCAATCAGCCCCAGCATTTT. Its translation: CAIRSGQEISNQPQHF.

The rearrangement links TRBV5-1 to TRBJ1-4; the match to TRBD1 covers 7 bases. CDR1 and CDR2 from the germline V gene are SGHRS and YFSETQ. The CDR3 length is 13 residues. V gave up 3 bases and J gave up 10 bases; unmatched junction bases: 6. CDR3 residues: CASSWTRQGKLFF. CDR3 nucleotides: TGCGCCAGCAGCTGGACCCGACAGGGAAAACTGTTTTTT.

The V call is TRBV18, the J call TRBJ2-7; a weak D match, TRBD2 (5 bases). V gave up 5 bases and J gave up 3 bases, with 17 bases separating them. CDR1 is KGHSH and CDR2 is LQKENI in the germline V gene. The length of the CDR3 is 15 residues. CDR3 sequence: CASSIFEGSIYEQYF. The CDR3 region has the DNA TGTGCCAGCTCAATCTTTGAGGGTTCGATCTACGAGCAGTACTTC. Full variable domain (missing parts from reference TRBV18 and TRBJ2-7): NAGVMQNPRHLVRRRGQEARLRCSPMKGHSHVYWYRQLPEEGLKFMVYLQKENIIDESGMPKERFSAEFPKEGPSILRIQQVVRGDSAAYFCASSIFEGSIYEQYFGPGTRLTVT.

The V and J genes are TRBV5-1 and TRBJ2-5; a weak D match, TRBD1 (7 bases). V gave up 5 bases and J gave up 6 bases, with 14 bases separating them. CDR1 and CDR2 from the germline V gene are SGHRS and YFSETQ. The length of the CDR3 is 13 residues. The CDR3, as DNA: TGCGCCAGCAGGGAGGGGGCAAGTAAGACCCAGTACTTC. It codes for CASREGASKTQYF. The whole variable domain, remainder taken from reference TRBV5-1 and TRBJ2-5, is KAGVTQTPRYLIKTRGQQVTLSCSPISGHRSVSWYQQTPGQGLQFLFEYFSETQRNKGNFPGRFSGRQFSNSRSEMNVSTLELGDSALYLCASREGASKTQYFGPGTRLLVL.

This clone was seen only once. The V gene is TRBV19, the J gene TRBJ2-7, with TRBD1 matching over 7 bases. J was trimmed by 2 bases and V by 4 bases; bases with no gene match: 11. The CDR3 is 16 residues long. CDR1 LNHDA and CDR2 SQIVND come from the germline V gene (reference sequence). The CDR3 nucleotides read TGTGCCAGTAGTAAATTCAGGGACAGTCGGCCCTACGAGCAGTACTTC. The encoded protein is CASSKFRDSRPYEQYF.

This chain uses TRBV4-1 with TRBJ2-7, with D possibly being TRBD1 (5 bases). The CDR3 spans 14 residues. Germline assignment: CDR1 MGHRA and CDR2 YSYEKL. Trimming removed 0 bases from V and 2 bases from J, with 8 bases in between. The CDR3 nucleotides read TGCGCCAGCAGCCAAGAAGACAGACCCTACGAGCAGTACTTC. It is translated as CASSQEDRPYEQYF.

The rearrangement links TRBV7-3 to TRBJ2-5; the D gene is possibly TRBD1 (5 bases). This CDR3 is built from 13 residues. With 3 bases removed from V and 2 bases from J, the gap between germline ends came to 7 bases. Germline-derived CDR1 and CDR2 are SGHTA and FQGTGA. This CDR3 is CASSFTGQETQYF. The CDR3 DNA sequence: TGTGCCAGCAGCTTTACAGGACAAGAGACCCAGTACTTC.

CDR3 DNA: TGTGCCAGCTCACCCAGTCCCGGGACAGGGGGGCACGAGCAGTACTTC. Amino acid sequence: CASSPSPGTGGHEQYF. The chain couples TRBV18 to TRBJ2-7, with TRBD1 matching 11 bases. With 3 bases clipped from V and 5 bases from J, the junction kept 9 bases outside the gene matches. Germline-derived CDR1 and CDR2 are KGHSH and LQKENI. This CDR3 comprises 16 residues.

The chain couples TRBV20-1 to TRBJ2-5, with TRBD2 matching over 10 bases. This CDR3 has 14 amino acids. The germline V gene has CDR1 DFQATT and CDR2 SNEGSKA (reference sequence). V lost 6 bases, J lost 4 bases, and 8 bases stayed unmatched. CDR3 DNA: TGCAGTGCAAGTGGGCTAGCGGGAGTAGAGACCCAGTACTTC. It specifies CSASGLAGVETQYF.

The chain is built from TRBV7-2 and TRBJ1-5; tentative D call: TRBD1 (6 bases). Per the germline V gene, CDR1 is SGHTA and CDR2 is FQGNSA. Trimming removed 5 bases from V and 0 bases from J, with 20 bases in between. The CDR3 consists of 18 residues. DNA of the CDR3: TGTGCCAGCAGCGAGGGGGGGCGCAGGGGATATAGCAATCAGCCCCAGCATTTT. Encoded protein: CASSEGGRRGYSNQPQHF.

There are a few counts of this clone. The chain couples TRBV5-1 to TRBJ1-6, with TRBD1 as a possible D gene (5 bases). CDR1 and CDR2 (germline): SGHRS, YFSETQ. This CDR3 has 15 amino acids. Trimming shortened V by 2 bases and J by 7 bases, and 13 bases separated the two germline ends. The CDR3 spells CASSLAGGLNSPLHF. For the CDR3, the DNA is TGCGCCAGCAGCTTAGCGGGGGGTCTGAATTCACCCCTCCACTTT.

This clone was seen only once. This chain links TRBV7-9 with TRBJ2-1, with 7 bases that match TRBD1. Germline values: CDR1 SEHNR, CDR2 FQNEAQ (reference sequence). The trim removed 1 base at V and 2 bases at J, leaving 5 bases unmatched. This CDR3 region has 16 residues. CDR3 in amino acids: CASSLGSTGAYNEQFF. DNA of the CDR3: TGTGCCAGCAGCTTAGGGTCTACAGGGGCCTACAATGAGCAGTTCTTC.

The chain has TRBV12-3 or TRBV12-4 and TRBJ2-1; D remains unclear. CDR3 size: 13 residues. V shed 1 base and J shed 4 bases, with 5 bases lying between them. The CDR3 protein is CASSLGPYNEQFF. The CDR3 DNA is TGTGCCAGCAGTTTAGGTCCTTACAATGAGCAGTTCTTC.

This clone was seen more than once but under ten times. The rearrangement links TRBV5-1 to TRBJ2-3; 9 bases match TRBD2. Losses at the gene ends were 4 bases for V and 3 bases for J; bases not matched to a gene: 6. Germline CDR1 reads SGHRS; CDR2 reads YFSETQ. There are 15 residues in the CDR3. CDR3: CASSTISGRTDTQYF. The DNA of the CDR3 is TGCGCCAGCAGCACTATTAGCGGGAGAACAGATACGCAGTATTTT. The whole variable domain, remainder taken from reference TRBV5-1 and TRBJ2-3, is KAGVTQTPRYLIKTRGQQVTLSCSPISGHRSVSWYQQTPGQGLQFLFEYFSETQRNKGNFPGRFSGRQFSNSRSEMNVSTLELGDSALYLCASSTISGRTDTQYFGPGTRLTVL.

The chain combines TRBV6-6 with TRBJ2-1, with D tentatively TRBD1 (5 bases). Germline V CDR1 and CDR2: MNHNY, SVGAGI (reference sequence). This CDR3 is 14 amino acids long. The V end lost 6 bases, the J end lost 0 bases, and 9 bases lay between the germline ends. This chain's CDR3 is CASSKGNSYNEQFF. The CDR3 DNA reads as TGTGCCAGCAGCAAGGGGAACTCCTACAATGAGCAGTTCTTC.

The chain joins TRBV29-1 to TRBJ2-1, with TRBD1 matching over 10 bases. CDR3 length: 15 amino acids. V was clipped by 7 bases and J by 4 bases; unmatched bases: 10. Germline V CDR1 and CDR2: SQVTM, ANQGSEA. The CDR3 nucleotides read TGCAGCGAGAAGGGGGGACAGGGGATATACAATGAGCAGTTCTTC. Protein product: CSEKGGQGIYNEQFF.

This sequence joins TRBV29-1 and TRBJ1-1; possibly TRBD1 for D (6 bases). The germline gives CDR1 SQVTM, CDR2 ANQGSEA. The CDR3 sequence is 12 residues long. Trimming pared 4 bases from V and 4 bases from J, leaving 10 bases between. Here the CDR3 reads CSVVRGSTEAFF. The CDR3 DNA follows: TGCAGCGTTGTTAGGGGGAGCACTGAAGCTTTCTTT. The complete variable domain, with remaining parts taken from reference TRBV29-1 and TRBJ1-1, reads SAVISQKPSRDICQRGTSLTIQCQVDSQVTMMFWYRQQPGQSLTLIATANQGSEATYESGFVIDKFPISRPNLTFSTLTVSNMSPEDSSIYLCSVVRGSTEAFFGQGTRLTVV.

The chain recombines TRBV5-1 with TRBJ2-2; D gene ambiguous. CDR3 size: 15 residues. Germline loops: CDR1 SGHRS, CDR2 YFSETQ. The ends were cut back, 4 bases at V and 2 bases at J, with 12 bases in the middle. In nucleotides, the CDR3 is TGCGCCAGCAGCGTGCTAGGTCCTAACACCGGGGAGCTGTTTTTT. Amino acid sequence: CASSVLGPNTGELFF.

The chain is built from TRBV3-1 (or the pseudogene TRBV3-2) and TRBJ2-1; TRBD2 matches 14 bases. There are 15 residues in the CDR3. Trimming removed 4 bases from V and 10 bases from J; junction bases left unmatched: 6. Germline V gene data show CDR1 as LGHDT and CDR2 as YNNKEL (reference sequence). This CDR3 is CASSLGLAGAREQFF. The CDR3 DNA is TGTGCCAGCAGCCTGGGACTAGCGGGAGCCCGGGAGCAGTTCTTC.

CDR3 region: CASSPGSGVAYEQYF. CDR3 coding DNA: TGTGCCAGCTCACCAGGGTCGGGGGTGGCCTACGAGCAGTACTTC. V is TRBV18 and J is TRBJ2-7, with a weak D call TRBD2 (6 bases). Germline loops: CDR1 KGHSH, CDR2 LQKENI. CDR3 length equals 15 residues. Trimming removed 2 bases at V and 2 bases at J, with 13 bases between.

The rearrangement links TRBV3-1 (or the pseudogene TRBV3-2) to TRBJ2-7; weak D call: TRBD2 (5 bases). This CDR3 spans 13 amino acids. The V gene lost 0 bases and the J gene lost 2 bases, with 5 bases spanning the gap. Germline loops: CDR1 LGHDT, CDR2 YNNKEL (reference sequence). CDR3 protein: CASSQDGTYEQYF. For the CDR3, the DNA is TGTGCCAGCAGCCAAGACGGGACCTACGAGCAGTACTTC.

In nucleotides, the CDR3 is TGCGCCAGCAGCTGGGGAGCGGGAGATACGCAGTATTTT. Protein sequence: CASSWGAGDTQYF. The chain has TRBV5-1 and TRBJ2-3; D possibly corresponds to TRBD2 (6 bases). CDR1 and CDR2 (germline): SGHRS, YFSETQ. The ends were cut back, 3 bases at V and 5 bases at J, with 10 bases in the middle. The CDR3 is 13 amino acids.

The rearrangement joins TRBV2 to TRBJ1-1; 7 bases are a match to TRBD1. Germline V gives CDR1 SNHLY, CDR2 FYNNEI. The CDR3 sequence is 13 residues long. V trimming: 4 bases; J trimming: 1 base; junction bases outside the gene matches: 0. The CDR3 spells CASSGDRNTEAFF. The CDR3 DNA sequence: TGTGCCAGCAGTGGGGACAGGAACACTGAAGCTTTCTTT.

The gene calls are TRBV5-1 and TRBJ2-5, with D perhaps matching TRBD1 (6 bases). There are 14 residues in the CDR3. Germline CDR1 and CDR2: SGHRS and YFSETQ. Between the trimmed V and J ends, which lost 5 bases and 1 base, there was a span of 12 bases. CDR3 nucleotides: TGCGCCAGCAGGGGGACATTATCCCAAGAGACCCAGTACTTC. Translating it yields CASRGTLSQETQYF.

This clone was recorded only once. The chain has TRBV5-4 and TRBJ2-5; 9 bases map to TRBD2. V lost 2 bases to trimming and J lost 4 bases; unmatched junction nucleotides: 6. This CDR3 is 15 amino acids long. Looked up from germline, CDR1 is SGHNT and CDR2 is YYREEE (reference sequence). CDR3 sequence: CASSFGRGRGETQYF. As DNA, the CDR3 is TGTGCCAGCAGCTTTGGCCGCGGGAGGGGAGAGACCCAGTACTTC.

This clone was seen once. The CDR3 bases are TGTGCCAGCTCACCAGCCGTAGTTCTAGCGGGAGGCCAAGAGACCCAGTACTTC. Residues: CASSPAVVLAGGQETQYF. V gene TRBV18 combines with J gene TRBJ2-5, with 11 bases matching TRBD2. The CDR3 extends over 18 amino acids. CDR1 and CDR2 from the germline V gene are KGHSH and LQKENI. V shed 2 bases and J 1 base; nucleotides not matched to a gene: 9.

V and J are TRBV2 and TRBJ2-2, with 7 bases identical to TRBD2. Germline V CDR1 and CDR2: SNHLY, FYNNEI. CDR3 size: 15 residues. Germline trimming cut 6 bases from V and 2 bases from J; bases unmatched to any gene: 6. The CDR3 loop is CASRGGRGNTGELFF. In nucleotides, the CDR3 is TGTGCCAGCAGGGGCGGGAGAGGAAACACCGGGGAGCTGTTTTTT.

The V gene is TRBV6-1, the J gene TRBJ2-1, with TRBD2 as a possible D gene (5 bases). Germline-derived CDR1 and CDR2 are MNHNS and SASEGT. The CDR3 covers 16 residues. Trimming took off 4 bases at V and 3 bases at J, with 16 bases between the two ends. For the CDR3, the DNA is TGTGCCAGCAGTGGGCATAGCGCAGATTTCTACAATGAGCAGTTCTTC. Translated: CASSGHSADFYNEQFF.